Listed here are 17 T cell receptor beta chains from one sample, sequenced in a study of T cells in Graves' hyperthyroidism and ophthalmopathy. Amplified TCR beta CDR3 regions derived from RNA transcripts. During a first-round RT-PCR of the TCR CDR3, the HTBI primer set was used. TCRdb reanalysed the multiplex PCR reads using MiXCR and keeps one entry per CDR3 protein. The profile shows nearly 600,000 distinct CDR3 sequences, 14% of them singletons. The sequencing input was blood. The receptors shown here come from a woman under 30 with Graves' ophthalmopathy.

This clonotype came up many times. This rearrangement joins TRBV19 to TRBJ1-5; TRBD1 matches 11 bases. The CDR3 contains 18 residues. In germline, CDR1 is LNHDA, CDR2 SQIVND (reference sequence). Trimming cost V 3 bases and J 2 bases; bases outside gene matches: 9. The chain's CDR3 is CASSMGPGQGVGNQPQHF. The CDR3 DNA reads as TGTGCCAGTAGTATGGGTCCGGGACAGGGGGTTGGCAATCAGCCCCAGCATTTT. The full variable domain, in which reference TRBV19 and TRBJ1-5 provide the parts outside the CDR3, is DGGITQSPKYLFRKEGQNVTLSCEQNLNHDAMYWYRQDPGQGLRLIYYSQIVNDFQKGDIAEGYSVSREKKESFPLTVTSAQKNPTAFYLCASSMGPGQGVGNQPQHFGDGTRLSIL.

This clonotype has a count of ten or more. This sequence joins TRBV5-1 and TRBJ1-2, with 10 bases identical to TRBD1. Per germline, CDR1 SGHRS and CDR2 YFSETQ. The V segment lost 2 bases and the J segment 8 bases; nucleotides outside the gene matches: 6. The CDR3 runs to 14 residues. The CDR3 nucleotides read TGCGCCAGCAGCTTTACCGGGACAGGGGAAGGCTACACCTTC. It yields the protein CASSFTGTGEGYTF.

Many counts were recorded for this clonotype. This chain uses TRBV28 with TRBJ1-1; a possible D gene is TRBD1 (5 bases). The CDR3 contains 14 residues. V gave up 5 bases and J gave up 8 bases, with 18 bases separating them. CDR1 and CDR2 (germline): MDHEN, SYDVKM. Here the CDR3 reads CASSTRAGDWEAFF. In nucleotides, the CDR3 is TGTGCCAGCAGTACCCGGGCTGGGGACTGGGAAGCTTTCTTT.

This clonotype was found many times. The chain links TRBV28 to TRBJ2-6; no firm D call. V was shortened by 1 base and J by 0 bases, with 4 bases between the two germline ends. The CDR3 length is 15 residues. Germline V gives CDR1 MDHEN, CDR2 SYDVKM. The CDR3 sequence is CASSLLFSGANVLTF. In DNA, the CDR3 is TGTGCCAGCAGTTTATTGTTCTCTGGGGCCAACGTCCTGACTTTC.

In its sample, this clonotype was seen a few times. CDR3 protein: CASSSGYANTGELFF. The DNA for the CDR3 is TGTGCCAGCAGCTCGGGTTACGCGAACACCGGGGAGCTGTTTTTT. V and J are TRBV7-9 and TRBJ2-2, with no clear D. The ends were cut back, 4 bases at V and 0 bases at J, with 9 bases in the middle. The length of the CDR3 is 15 residues. Per germline, CDR1 SEHNR and CDR2 FQNEAQ (reference sequence).

The table lists this clonotype with many counts. This chain links TRBV6-2 or TRBV6-3 with TRBJ2-5; D may match TRBD1 or TRBD2 (6 bases each). Germline V CDR1 and CDR2: MNHEY, SVGEGT. This CDR3 is built from 17 residues. V lost 2 bases to trimming and J lost 2 bases, with 18 bases between them. CDR3 DNA: TGTGCCAGCAGTTACCAACAGGGCAGGGGAGGACAAGAGACCCAGTACTTC. Its translation is CASSYQQGRGGQETQYF.

The chain combines TRBV20-1 with TRBJ2-7; 10 positions match TRBD2. Germline V gene sequence: CDR1 DFQATT, CDR2 SNEGSKA (reference sequence). This CDR3 comprises 14 residues. J was trimmed by 4 bases and V by 0 bases; bases with no gene match: 3. The CDR3 protein is CSAREPAGGYEQYF. The CDR3 DNA follows: TGCAGTGCTAGAGAGCCAGCGGGAGGGTACGAGCAGTACTTC.

This chain connects TRBV30 to TRBJ1-4; perhaps TRBD1 as D (6 bases). Trimming stripped 3 bases from V and 8 bases from J, with 13 bases between. The CDR3 has 13 residues. Germline V CDR1 and CDR2: GTSNPN, SVGIG (reference sequence). The CDR3 loop reads CAWSRGAYEKLFF. The CDR3, as DNA: TGTGCCTGGAGCCGGGGGGCATACGAAAAACTGTTTTTT.

This clonotype was recorded many times. The V gene is TRBV10-3, the J gene TRBJ1-2; D possibly corresponds to TRBD1 (6 bases). Trimming removed 8 bases from V and 6 bases from J, with 13 bases in between. This CDR3 spans 12 amino acids. Germline lookup yields CDR1 ENHRY and CDR2 SYGVKD. The CDR3 loop is CAIRGEGDGYTF. The CDR3 region has the DNA TGTGCCATCCGAGGGGAGGGGGATGGCTACACCTTC.

There are many counts of this clonotype. CDR3 protein: CSASLGWNQPQHF. CDR3 DNA: TGCAGTGCTAGTTTAGGGTGGAATCAGCCCCAGCATTTT. V is TRBV20-1 and J is TRBJ1-5, with D unclear. Trimming left V 3 bases short and J 4 bases short, with 10 bases between. The CDR3 extends over 13 amino acids. From germline, CDR1 is DFQATT and CDR2 SNEGSKA (reference sequence).

This clonotype was recorded only once. CDR3 amino acids: CASSLGLAGATYEQYF. CDR3 DNA: TGTGCCAGCAGCTTGGGACTAGCGGGAGCCACCTACGAGCAGTACTTC. This rearrangement joins TRBV2 to TRBJ2-7; TRBD2 matches at 14 bases. CDR3 length equals 16 residues. The ends lost 6 bases at V and 2 bases at J; junction bases unmatched: 6. The germline V gene encodes CDR1 SNHLY and CDR2 FYNNEI. Together with reference TRBV2 and TRBJ2-7, the CDR3 gives the full variable domain: EPEVTQTPSHQVTQMGQEVILRCVPISNHLYFYWYRQILGQKVEFLVSFYNNEISEKSEIFDDQFSVERPDGSNFTLKIRSTKLEDSAMYFCASSLGLAGATYEQYFGPGTRLTVT.

This clonotype was seen repeatedly, ten times or more. This chain links TRBV2 with TRBJ2-7, with D perhaps given as TRBD1 or TRBD2 (6 bases each). The V gene's germline CDR1 is SNHLY and CDR2 FYNNEI. This CDR3 spans 17 amino acids. Between the trimmed V and J ends, which lost 0 bases and 1 base, there was a span of 16 bases. The CDR3 loop is CASSEAERGVHSYEQYF. The CDR3 region has the DNA TGTGCCAGCAGTGAAGCAGAAAGGGGGGTACATTCCTACGAGCAGTACTTC.

This clonotype was seen at least ten times. The chain recombines TRBV12-3 or TRBV12-4 with TRBJ2-3; D gene uncertain. CDR3 length: 13 residues. Between the trimmed V and J ends, which lost 8 bases and 2 bases, there was a span of 11 bases. This CDR3 reads CASRASATDTQYF. Here the CDR3 DNA reads TGTGCCAGCCGGGCCTCCGCCACAGATACGCAGTATTTT.

This clonotype occurred many times. The chain has TRBV24-1 and TRBJ2-1, with TRBD2 matching over 7 bases. CDR1 is KGHDR and CDR2 is SFDVKD in the germline V gene. The trim removed 5 bases at V and 6 bases at J, leaving 9 bases unmatched. The CDR3 is 15 amino acids. The CDR3 sequence is CATSGGGAGLNEQFF. The CDR3 nucleotides read TGTGCCACCAGTGGGGGGGGAGCCGGACTCAATGAGCAGTTCTTC.

The chain is built from TRBV14 and TRBJ2-7, with D perhaps given as TRBD1 or TRBD2 (6 bases each). The CDR3 runs to 13 residues. The germline V and J ends were trimmed by 5 bases and 6 bases, with 14 bases remaining between them. CDR1 and CDR2 (germline): SGHDN, FVKESK. CDR3 protein: CASSEGGMGEQYF. CDR3 nucleotide sequence: TGTGCCAGCAGCGAGGGGGGCATGGGCGAGCAGTACTTC.

This clonotype has just a few counts. This chain joins TRBV20-1 and TRBJ2-1; D gene unclear. The CDR3 runs to 13 residues. Per germline, CDR1 DFQATT and CDR2 SNEGSKA (reference sequence). Trimming left V 3 bases short and J 3 bases short, with 9 bases between. DNA for the CDR3: TGCAGTGCTAGTGAAGGGATCTACAATGAGCAGTTCTTC. Translated: CSASEGIYNEQFF.

This clonotype was counted at least ten times. The chain has TRBV7-9 and TRBJ2-5; 14 bases are a match to TRBD2. With 10 bases clipped from V and 5 bases from J, the junction kept 6 bases outside the gene matches. The V gene's germline CDR1 is SEHNR and CDR2 FQNEAQ (reference sequence). The CDR3 has 14 residues. Here the CDR3 reads CATATSGRGETQYF. DNA for the CDR3: TGTGCCACTGCGACTAGCGGGAGGGGGGAGACCCAGTACTTC.